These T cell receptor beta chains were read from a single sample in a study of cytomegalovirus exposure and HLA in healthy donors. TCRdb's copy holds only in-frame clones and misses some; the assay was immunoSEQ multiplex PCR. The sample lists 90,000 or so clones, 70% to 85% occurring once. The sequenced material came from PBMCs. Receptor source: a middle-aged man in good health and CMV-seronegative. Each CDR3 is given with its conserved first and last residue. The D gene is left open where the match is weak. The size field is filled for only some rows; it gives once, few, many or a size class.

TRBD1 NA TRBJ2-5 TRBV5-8 TGTGCCAGCAGCATCCGGACAGGGGCGGACCAAGAGACCCAGTACTTC CASSIRTGADQETQYF
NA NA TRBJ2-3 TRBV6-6 TGTGCCAGCAGTTACCAGAAGGATACGCAGTATTTT CASSYQKDTQYF
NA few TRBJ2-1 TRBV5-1 TGCGCCAGCAGCTCGGGACTTTACAATGAGCAGTTCTTC CASSSGLYNEQFF
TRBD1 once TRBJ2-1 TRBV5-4 TGTGCCAGCAGCTTACTCAGGGGGCGTAGCGATGAGCAGTTCTTC CASSLLRGRSDEQFF
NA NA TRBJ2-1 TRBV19 TGTGCCAGTAGTATAGAGGCAGGATCCTACAATGAGCAGTTCTTC CASSIEAGSYNEQFF
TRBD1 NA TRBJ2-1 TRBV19 TGTGCCAGTAGCCTGAGCAGGGGGCGGCTCCGGAATGAGCAGTTCTTC CASSLSRGRLRNEQFF
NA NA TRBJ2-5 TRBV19 TGTGCCAGTAGTATCCCCTTAGCTGGAGAGACCCAGTACTTC CASSIPLAGETQYF
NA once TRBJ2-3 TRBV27 TGTGCCAGCAAAGGGGCAGACGCAGATACGCAGTATTTT CASKGADADTQYF
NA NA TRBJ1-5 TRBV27 TGTGCCAGCAGTTTTGCAGGGTACGGCAATCAGCCCCAGCATTTT CASSFAGYGNQPQHF
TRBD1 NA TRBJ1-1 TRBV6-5 TGTGCCAGCAGTCCCTATGGAGGGGGCAAAGCTTTCTTT CASSPYGGGKAFF
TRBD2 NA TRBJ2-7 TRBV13 TGTGCCAGCAGCAGACTAGCGGCAAGCTCCTACGAGCAGTACTTC CASSRLAASSYEQYF
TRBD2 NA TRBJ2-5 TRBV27 TGTGCCAGCAGCTGGACTAGCGGGAGGGAGACCCAGTACTTC CASSWTSGRETQYF
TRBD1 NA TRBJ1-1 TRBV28 TGTGCCAGCAGCCCACGTAGGACAGGGGGCACTGAAGCTTTCTTT CASSPRRTGGTEAFF
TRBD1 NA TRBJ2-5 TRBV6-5 TGTGCCAGCAGACTGACAGGGGAACAAGAGACCCAGTACTTC CASRLTGEQETQYF
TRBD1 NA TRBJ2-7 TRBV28 TGTGCCAGCAGTCTACTACCGGGACAGGGTGTCTCCGAGCAGTACTTC CASSLLPGQGVSEQYF
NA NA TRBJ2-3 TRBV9 TGTGCCAGCAGCGTAGGGGGCTCTCGCACAGATACGCAGTATTTT CASSVGGSRTDTQYF
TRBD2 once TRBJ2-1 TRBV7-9 TGTGCCAGCAGCTTCGGCGGGACTAGCGGAAATGAGCAGTTCTTC CASSFGGTSGNEQFF
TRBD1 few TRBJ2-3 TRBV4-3 TGCGCCAGCAGCCAAGGCCGGCAGGGGGGCACAGATACGCAGTATTTT CASSQGRQGGTDTQYF
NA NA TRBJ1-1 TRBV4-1 TGCGCCAGCAGCCTTCTAGACAGGACCACTGAAGCTTTCTTT CASSLLDRTTEAFF
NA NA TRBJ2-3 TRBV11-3 TGTGCCAGCAGCTTAACGGGAGATACGCAGTATTTT CASSLTGDTQYF
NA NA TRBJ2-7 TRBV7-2 TGTGCCAGCAGCTCTATGGCTAGCCAAGGGTACGAGCAGTACTTC CASSSMASQGYEQYF
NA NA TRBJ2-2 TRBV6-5 TGTGCCAGCACTCGACAGGAGGTAACCGGGGAGCTGTTTTTT CASTRQEVTGELFF
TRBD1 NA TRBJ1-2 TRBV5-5 TGTGCCAGCAGCTTGGGGGGACAGGGGATAGAGTATGGCTACACCTTC CASSLGGQGIEYGYTF
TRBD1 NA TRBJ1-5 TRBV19 TGTGCCAGTAGTATAGGACAGGGGGCTCAGCCCCAGCATTTT CASSIGQGAQPQHF
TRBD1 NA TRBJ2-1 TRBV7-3 TGTGCCAGCAGCTCCCGGCAGGGGGCCGCCTACAATGAGCAGTTCTTC CASSSRQGAAYNEQFF
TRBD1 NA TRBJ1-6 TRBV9 TGTGCCAGCCGCGGAGAGGGGGCTTACAATTCACCCCTCCACTTT CASRGEGAYNSPLHF
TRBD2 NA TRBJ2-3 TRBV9 TGTGCCAGCAGCGCTGGGACTAGCGGGTCTGCAGATACGCAGTATTTT CASSAGTSGSADTQYF
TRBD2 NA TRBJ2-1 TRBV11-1 TGTGCCAGCAGCCCACGTGCGGGACTAGCGGGAAAGACCTACAATGAGCAGTTCTTC CASSPRAGLAGKTYNEQFF
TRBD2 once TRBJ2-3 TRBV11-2 TGTGCCAGCAGCTTGAGCGGGAGGGCGACCACAGATACGCAGTATTTT CASSLSGRATTDTQYF
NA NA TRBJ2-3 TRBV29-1 TGCAGCGTTGAATATACGGCGGGACTCAGCACAGATACGCAGTATTTT CSVEYTAGLSTDTQYF
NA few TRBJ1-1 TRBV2 TGTGCCAGCAGTTCCCGGCCCAGCGACACTGAAGCTTTCTTT CASSSRPSDTEAFF
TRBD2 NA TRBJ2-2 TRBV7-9 TGTGCCAGCAGCCGGACTAGCGGGAGAGGGTACACCGGGGAGCTGTTTTTT CASSRTSGRGYTGELFF
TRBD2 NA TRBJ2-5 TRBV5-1 TGCGCCAGCAGCTTGGCGGGAGGGCCAGAGACCCAGTACTTC CASSLAGGPETQYF
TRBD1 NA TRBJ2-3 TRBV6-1 TGTGCCAGCAGTGAAGCGCGGGTTGACAGGGGGCCAGATACGCAGTATTTT CASSEARVDRGPDTQYF
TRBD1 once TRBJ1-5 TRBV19 TGTGCCAGTAGTATCCGGGACAGGATCCCCTATAGCAATCAGCCCCAGCATTTT CASSIRDRIPYSNQPQHF
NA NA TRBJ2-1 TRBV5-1 TGCGCCAGCAGCTTGAATAACAATGAGCAGTTCTTC CASSLNNNEQFF
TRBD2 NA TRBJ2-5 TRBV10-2 TGCGCCACCCAGACACCGACTAGCGGGGGATTCCAAGAGACCCAGTACTTC CATQTPTSGGFQETQYF
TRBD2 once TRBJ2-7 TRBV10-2 TGCGCCAGCAGTTCCAGGACCGGGACTAGCGGGAACCCCTACGAGCAGTACTTC CASSSRTGTSGNPYEQYF
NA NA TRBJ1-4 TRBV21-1 TGTGCCAGCAGCAAAGCCGGGACAGACCTCTCCGGGGCTAATGAAAAACTGTTTTTT CASSKAGTDLSGANEKLFF